Below, 13 T cell receptor beta chains from the same sample are listed, as sequenced in a study of T cells after yellow fever vaccination. Using its own MiXCR run on the 5' RACE reads, TCRdb lists one record per CDR3 protein. The profile shows 450,000 to 550,000 distinct CDR3 sequences, just over 20% of them singletons. This specimen was PBMCs, taken roughly 23 days after the first yellow fever vaccination. The receptors derive from a man between 18 and 29 years old who received the YFV17D yellow fever vaccine.

The chain combines TRBV6-5 with TRBJ1-6; D unclear. This CDR3 comprises 14 residues. Looked up from germline, CDR1 is MNHEY and CDR2 is SVGAGI. Trimming took off 2 bases at V and 9 bases at J, with 11 bases between the two ends. The CDR3 sequence is CASSYVDASSPLHF. Written as DNA, the CDR3 is TGTGCCAGCAGTTACGTTGATGCCAGTTCACCCCTCCACTTT.

The chain uses TRBV4-2 and TRBJ2-7, with 8 bases identical to TRBD2. Germline V CDR1 and CDR2: LGHNA, YNFKEQ. The length of the CDR3 is 14 residues. V lost 2 bases and J lost 5; bases outside the gene matches: 5. The CDR3 bases are TGTGCCAGCAGCCAACGCGGCGGGGGGAACGAGCAGTACTTC. Residues: CASSQRGGGNEQYF.

The CDR3 DNA reads TGTGCCAGCAGTCTTGCCATTGGGGGCAATGAGCAGTTCTTC. Translating gives CASSLAIGGNEQFF. V and J are TRBV3-1 and TRBJ2-1; TRBD1 or TRBD2 may be the D gene (5 bases each). The CDR3 has 14 residues. Trimming cost V 6 bases and J 6 bases, with 15 bases left between them. The germline gives CDR1 LGHDT, CDR2 YNNKEL (reference sequence).

This clonotype appeared once. The J gene is TRBJ2-5, the V gene TRBV7-3; weak D call: TRBD1 (5 bases). From germline, CDR1 is SGHTA and CDR2 FQGTGA. V gave up 5 bases and J gave up 1 base, with 14 bases separating them. This CDR3 is built from 15 residues. The CDR3 DNA reads as TGTGCCAGCAGCCTCACGAGGACACCCCAAGAGACCCAGTACTTC. It codes for CASSLTRTPQETQYF.

The rearrangement joins TRBV4-2 to TRBJ2-7; 11 nucleotides match TRBD2. The length of the CDR3 is 14 residues. Germline loops: CDR1 LGHNA, CDR2 YNFKEQ. V lost 6 bases to trimming and J lost 4 bases; unmatched junction nucleotides: 5. CDR3 DNA: TGTGCCAGCAGGATAGCGGGGGGGCCGTACGAGCAGTACTTC. This sequence encodes CASRIAGGPYEQYF.

The chain carries TRBV3-1 and TRBJ2-3; D is unresolved. The ends were cut back, 3 bases at V and 4 bases at J, with 8 bases in the middle. CDR1 is LGHDT, CDR2 YNNKEL, per germline (reference sequence). This CDR3 region has 13 residues. For the CDR3, the DNA is TGTGCCAGCAGCCATCCTCTGTCAGATACGCAGTATTTT. It yields the protein CASSHPLSDTQYF.

The J gene is TRBJ2-3, the V gene TRBV11-3, with D possibly being TRBD2 (6 bases). Trimming stripped 2 bases from V and 5 bases from J, with 11 bases between. This CDR3 comprises 14 residues. Germline CDR1 is SGHNT and CDR2 is YENEEA. CDR3 residues: CASSLRGEEDTQYF. In DNA, the CDR3 is TGTGCCAGCAGCTTACGCGGGGAGGAAGATACGCAGTATTTT. The full variable domain, in which reference TRBV11-3 and TRBJ2-3 provide the parts outside the CDR3, is EAGVVQSPRYKIIEKKQPVAFWCNPISGHNTLYWYLQNLGQGPELLIRYENEEAVDDSQLPKDRFSAERLKGVDSTLKIQPAELGDSAVYLCASSLRGEEDTQYFGPGTRLTVL.

This clonotype occurred a few times. The chain employs TRBV7-3 and TRBJ2-1; the match to TRBD2 covers 8 bases. CDR3 size: 16 residues. Germline V lookup: CDR1 SGHTA, CDR2 FQGTGA. The V segment lost 7 bases and the J segment 1 base; nucleotides outside the gene matches: 9. CDR3 sequence reads: CASNPSGGKSYNEQFF. CDR3 bases: TGTGCCAGCAACCCGAGCGGGGGAAAGTCCTACAATGAGCAGTTCTTC.

This clonotype showed up just a few times. V is TRBV19 and J is TRBJ2-1; maybe TRBD1 (6 bases). The CDR3 has 15 amino acids. The V gene's germline CDR1 is LNHDA and CDR2 SQIVND (reference sequence). Trimming cost V 4 bases and J 0 bases, with 10 bases left between them. The CDR3 DNA follows: TGTGCCAGTAGTAGTACAGGGAGCTCCTACAATGAGCAGTTCTTC. Translated: CASSSTGSSYNEQFF.

This clonotype has only a few counts. CDR3 in amino acids: CASSLTRGTGELFF. Here the CDR3 DNA reads TGTGCCAGCAGTTTAACGAGGGGCACCGGGGAGCTGTTTTTT. This chain uses TRBV12-3 or TRBV12-4 with TRBJ2-2, with D perhaps matching TRBD1 or TRBD2 (5 bases each). Trimming shortened V by 2 bases and J by 4 bases, and 8 bases separated the two germline ends. There are 14 residues in the CDR3.

This clonotype was detected only a few times. This chain uses TRBV4-1 with TRBJ2-7, with 8 bases identical to TRBD1. The CDR3 covers 15 residues. The V gene's germline CDR1 is MGHRA and CDR2 YSYEKL. The V segment lost 6 bases and the J segment 0 bases; nucleotides outside the gene matches: 7. In nucleotides, the CDR3 is TGCGCCAGCAGACCTCGGACAGGGAGCTCCTACGAGCAGTACTTC. Residues: CASRPRTGSSYEQYF.

The V call is TRBV5-4, the J call TRBJ2-7, with 8 bases that match TRBD2. This CDR3 contains 16 residues. CDR1 and CDR2 (germline): SGHNT, YYREEE (reference sequence). Trimming cost V 3 bases and J 3 bases; bases outside gene matches: 11. DNA for the CDR3: TGTGCCAGCAGCTCCAGAGCGGGGGACGACGGCTACGAGCAGTACTTC. The encoded protein is CASSSRAGDDGYEQYF.

This clonotype was found a few times. The chain uses TRBV5-5 and TRBJ1-1, with D hard to call. This CDR3 spans 14 amino acids. Germline V gene sequence: CDR1 SGHKS, CDR2 YYEKEE (reference sequence). V dropped 1 base and J dropped 1 base, with 8 bases sitting between them. CDR3 sequence (DNA): TGTGCCAGCAGCTTGAGCATTCCGAACACTGAAGCTTTCTTT. Translated: CASSLSIPNTEAFF.